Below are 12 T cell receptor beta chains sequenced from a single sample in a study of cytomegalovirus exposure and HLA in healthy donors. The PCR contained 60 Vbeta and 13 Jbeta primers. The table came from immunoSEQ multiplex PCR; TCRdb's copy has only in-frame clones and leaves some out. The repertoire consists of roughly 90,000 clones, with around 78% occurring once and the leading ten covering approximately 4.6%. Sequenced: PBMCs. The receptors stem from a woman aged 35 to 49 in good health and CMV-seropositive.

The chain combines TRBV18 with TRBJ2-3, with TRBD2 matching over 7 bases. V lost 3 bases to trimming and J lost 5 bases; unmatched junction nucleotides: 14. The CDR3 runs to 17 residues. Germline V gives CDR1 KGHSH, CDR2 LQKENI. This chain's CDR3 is CASSPGGGGPVLDTQYF. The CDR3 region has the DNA TGTGCCAGCTCACCCGGCGGGGGAGGGCCTGTCTTAGATACGCAGTATTTT. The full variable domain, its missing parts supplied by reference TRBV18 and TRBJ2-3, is NAGVMQNPRHLVRRRGQEARLRCSPMKGHSHVYWYRQLPEEGLKFMVYLQKENIIDESGMPKERFSAEFPKEGPSILRIQQVVRGDSAAYFCASSPGGGGPVLDTQYFGPGTRLTVL.

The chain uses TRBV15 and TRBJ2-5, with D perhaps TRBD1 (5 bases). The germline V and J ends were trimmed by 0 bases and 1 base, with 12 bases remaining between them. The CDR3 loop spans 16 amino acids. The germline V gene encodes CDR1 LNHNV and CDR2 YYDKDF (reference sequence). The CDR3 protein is CATSREQVRFQETQYF. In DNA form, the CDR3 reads TGTGCCACCAGCAGAGAACAGGTCAGATTCCAAGAGACCCAGTACTTC.

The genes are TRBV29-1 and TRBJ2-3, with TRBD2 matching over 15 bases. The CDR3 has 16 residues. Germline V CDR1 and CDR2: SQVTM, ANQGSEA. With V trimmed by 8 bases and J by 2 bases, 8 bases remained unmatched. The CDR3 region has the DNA TGCAGCTCGGGGGGGACTAGCGGGGGGCACACAGATACGCAGTATTTT. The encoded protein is CSSGGTSGGHTDTQYF.

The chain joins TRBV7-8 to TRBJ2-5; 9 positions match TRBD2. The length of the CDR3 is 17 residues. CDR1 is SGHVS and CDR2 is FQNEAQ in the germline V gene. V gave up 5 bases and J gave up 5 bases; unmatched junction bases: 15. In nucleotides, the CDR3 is TGTGCCAGCAGCCCCCGGGTAACCAGCGGGAGGTCCGAGACCCAGTACTTC. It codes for CASSPRVTSGRSETQYF.

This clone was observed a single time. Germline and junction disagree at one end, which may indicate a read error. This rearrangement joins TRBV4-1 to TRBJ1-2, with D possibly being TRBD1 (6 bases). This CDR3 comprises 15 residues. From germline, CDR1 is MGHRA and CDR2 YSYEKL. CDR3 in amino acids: CTSSPPDRSIYGYTF. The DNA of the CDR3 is TGCACCAGCAGCCCCCCCGACAGGTCGATCTATGGCTACACCTTC.

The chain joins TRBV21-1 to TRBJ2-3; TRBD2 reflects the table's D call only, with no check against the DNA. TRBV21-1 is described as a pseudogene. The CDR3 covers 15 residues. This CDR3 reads CASSKGGSGGDTQYF. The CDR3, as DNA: TGTGCCAGCAGCAAAGGAGGTAGCGGTGGAGATACGCAGTATTTT.

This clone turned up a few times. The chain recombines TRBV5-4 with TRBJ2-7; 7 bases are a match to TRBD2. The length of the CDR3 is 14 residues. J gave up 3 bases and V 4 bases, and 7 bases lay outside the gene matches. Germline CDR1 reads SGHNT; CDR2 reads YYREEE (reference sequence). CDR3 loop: CASSNRDYHYEQYF. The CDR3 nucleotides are TGTGCCAGCAGCAACCGGGACTACCACTACGAGCAGTACTTC.

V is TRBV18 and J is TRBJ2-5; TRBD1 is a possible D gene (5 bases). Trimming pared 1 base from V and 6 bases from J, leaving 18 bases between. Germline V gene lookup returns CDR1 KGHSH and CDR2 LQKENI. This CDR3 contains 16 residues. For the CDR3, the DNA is TGTGCCAGCTCACCACTTCCGCAGGGCGAAAGACAGACCCAGTACTTC. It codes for CASSPLPQGERQTQYF. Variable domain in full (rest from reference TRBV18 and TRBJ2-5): NAGVMQNPRHLVRRRGQEARLRCSPMKGHSHVYWYRQLPEEGLKFMVYLQKENIIDESGMPKERFSAEFPKEGPSILRIQQVVRGDSAAYFCASSPLPQGERQTQYFGPGTRLLVL.

This CDR3 is CASSLRDGGSNQNSPLHF. CDR3 DNA sequence: TGTGCCAGCAGCTTAAGGGATGGGGGGTCAAACCAGAATTCACCCCTCCACTTT. The V and J genes are TRBV7-6 and TRBJ1-6, with TRBD1 as a possible D gene (5 bases). The CDR3 length is 18 residues. Deletions cut 2 bases from V and 7 bases from J, with 21 bases between. Germline CDR1 reads SGHVS; CDR2 reads FNYEAQ.

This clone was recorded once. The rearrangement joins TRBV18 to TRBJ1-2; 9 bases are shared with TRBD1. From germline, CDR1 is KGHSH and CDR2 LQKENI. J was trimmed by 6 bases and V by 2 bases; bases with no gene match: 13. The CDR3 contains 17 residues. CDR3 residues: CASSPVVSGQGIDGYTF. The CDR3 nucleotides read TGTGCCAGCTCACCAGTTGTTTCGGGACAGGGTATTGATGGCTACACCTTC.

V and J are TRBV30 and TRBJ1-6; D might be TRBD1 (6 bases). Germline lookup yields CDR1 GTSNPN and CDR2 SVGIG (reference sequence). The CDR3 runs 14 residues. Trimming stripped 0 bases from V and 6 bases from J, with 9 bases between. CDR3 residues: CAWSVWDINSPLHF. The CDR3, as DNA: TGTGCCTGGAGTGTTTGGGACATTAATTCACCCCTCCACTTT. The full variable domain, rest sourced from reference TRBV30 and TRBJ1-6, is SQTIHQWPATLVQPVGSPLSLECTVEGTSNPNLYWYRQAAGRGLQLLFYSVGIGQISSEVPQNLSASRPQDRQFILSSKKLLLSDSGFYLCAWSVWDINSPLHFGNGTRLTVT.

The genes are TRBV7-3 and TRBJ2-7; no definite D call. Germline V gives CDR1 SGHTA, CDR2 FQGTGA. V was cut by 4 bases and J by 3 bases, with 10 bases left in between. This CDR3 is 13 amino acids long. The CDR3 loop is CASSSLVGYEQYF. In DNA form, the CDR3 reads TGTGCCAGCAGCTCCCTAGTTGGCTACGAGCAGTACTTC.